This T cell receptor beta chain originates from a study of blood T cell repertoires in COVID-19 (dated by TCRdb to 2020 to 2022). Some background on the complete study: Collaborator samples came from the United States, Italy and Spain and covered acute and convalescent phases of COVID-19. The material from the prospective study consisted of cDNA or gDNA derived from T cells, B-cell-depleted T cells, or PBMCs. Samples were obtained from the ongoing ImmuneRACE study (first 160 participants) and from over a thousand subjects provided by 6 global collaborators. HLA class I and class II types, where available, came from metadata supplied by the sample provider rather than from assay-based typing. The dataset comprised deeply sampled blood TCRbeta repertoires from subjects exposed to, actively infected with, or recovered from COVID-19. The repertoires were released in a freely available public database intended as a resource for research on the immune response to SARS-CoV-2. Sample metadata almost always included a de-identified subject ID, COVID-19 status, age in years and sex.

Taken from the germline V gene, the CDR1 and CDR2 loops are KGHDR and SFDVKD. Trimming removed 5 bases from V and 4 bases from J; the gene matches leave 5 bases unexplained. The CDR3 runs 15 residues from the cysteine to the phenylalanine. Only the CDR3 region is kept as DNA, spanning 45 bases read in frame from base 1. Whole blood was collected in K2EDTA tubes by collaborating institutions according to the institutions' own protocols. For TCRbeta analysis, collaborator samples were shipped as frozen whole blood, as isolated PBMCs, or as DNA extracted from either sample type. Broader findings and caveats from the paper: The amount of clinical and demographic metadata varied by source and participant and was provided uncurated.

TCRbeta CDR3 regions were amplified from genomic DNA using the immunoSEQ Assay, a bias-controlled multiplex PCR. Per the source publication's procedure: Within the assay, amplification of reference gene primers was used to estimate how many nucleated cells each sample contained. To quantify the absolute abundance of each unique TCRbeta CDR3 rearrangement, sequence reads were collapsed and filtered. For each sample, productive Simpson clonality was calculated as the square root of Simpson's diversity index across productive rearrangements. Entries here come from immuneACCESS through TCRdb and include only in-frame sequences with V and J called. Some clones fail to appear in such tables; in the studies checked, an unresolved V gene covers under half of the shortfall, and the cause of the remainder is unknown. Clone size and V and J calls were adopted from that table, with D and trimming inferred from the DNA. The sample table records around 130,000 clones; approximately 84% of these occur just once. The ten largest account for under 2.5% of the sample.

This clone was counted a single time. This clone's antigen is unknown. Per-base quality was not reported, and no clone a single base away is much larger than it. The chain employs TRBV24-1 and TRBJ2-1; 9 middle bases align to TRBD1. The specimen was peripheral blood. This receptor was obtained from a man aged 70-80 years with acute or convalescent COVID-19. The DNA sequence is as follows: TGTGCCACCAGTGCCACGGGGACAGGGTACAATGAGCAGTTCTTC. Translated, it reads CATSATGTGYNEQFF.